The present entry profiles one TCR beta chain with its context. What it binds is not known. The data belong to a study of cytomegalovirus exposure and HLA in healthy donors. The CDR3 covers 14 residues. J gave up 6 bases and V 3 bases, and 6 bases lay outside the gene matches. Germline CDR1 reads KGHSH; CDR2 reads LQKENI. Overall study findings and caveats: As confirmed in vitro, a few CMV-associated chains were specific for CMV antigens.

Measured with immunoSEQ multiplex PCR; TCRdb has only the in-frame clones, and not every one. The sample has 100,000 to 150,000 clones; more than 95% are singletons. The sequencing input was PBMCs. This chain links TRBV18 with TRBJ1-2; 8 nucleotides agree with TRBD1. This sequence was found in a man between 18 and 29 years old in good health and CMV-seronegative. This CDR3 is CASSPLDRAHGYTF. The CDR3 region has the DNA TGTGCCAGCTCACCCCTGGACAGGGCACATGGCTACACCTTC.